These 10 T cell receptor beta chains share one sample of origin, sequenced in a study of control samples from healthy donors and cancer patients. The method was immunoSEQ multiplex PCR; TCRdb's version includes in-frame clones alone and lacks a portion of them. Counted here are approximately 220,000 clones, roughly 94% occurring once; the ten biggest clones make up about 1.4%. Material: blood. Receptors originate from a man between 45 and 60 years old in good health.

The DNA for the CDR3 is TGCGCCAGCAGCCGGATTAGCGGGGGCCAAGAGACCCAGTACTTC. Amino acids: CASSRISGGQETQYF. J is TRBJ2-5 and V is TRBV4-3, with TRBD2 matching over 9 bases. This CDR3 has 15 residues. CDR1 is LGHNA and CDR2 is YSLEER in the germline V gene. Losses at the gene ends were 4 bases for V and 1 base for J; bases not matched to a gene: 4.

V and J are TRBV3-1 (or the pseudogene TRBV3-2) and TRBJ2-1; D not resolved. CDR3 length equals 13 residues. Germline values: CDR1 LGHDT, CDR2 YNNKEL (reference sequence). V was clipped by 6 bases and J by 6 bases, with 12 bases between them. CDR3 sequence (DNA): TGTGCCAGCAGTTCCGGACGGCGCAATGAGCAGTTCTTC. Its translation: CASSSGRRNEQFF.

This rearrangement joins TRBV7-2 to TRBJ1-1; perhaps TRBD1 as D (6 bases). Trimming pared 5 bases from V and 7 bases from J, leaving 23 bases between. The germline CDR1 and CDR2 sequences are SGHTA and FQGNSA. The CDR3 loop spans 16 amino acids. As DNA, the CDR3 is TGTGCCAGCAGCATCCAACTGGGGGCAGGGTCTAATGAAGCTTTCTTT. Translated, it gives CASSIQLGAGSNEAFF.

The sample holds one count of this clone. V usage is TRBV14 and J usage is TRBJ1-4, with a weak D call TRBD1 (5 bases). Trimming left V 1 base short and J 2 bases short, with 14 bases between. The CDR3 is made up of 17 amino acids. Germline V CDR1 and CDR2: SGHDN, FVKESK. The CDR3 loop is CASSQVAGRDTNEKLFF. Here the CDR3 DNA reads TGTGCCAGCAGCCAAGTTGCCGGCAGGGATACTAATGAAAAACTGTTTTTT.

V is TRBV7-2 and J is TRBJ2-1; D possibly corresponds to TRBD2 (6 bases). The CDR3 runs 15 residues. Trimming removed 5 bases from V and 4 bases from J, with 15 bases in between. The germline V gene has CDR1 SGHTA and CDR2 FQGNSA. The CDR3 reads CASSRGTYLYNEQFF. The DNA for the CDR3 is TGTGCCAGCAGCCGTGGGACTTACCTTTACAATGAGCAGTTCTTC.

The gene calls are TRBV3-1 (or the pseudogene TRBV3-2) and TRBJ2-1, with D possibly matching TRBD1 (6 bases). V gave up 0 bases and J gave up 7 bases, with 16 bases separating them. This CDR3 has 16 amino acids. The germline V gene has CDR1 LGHDT and CDR2 YNNKEL (reference sequence). CDR3 amino acids: CASSQDFTGRGNEQFF. DNA for the CDR3: TGTGCCAGCAGCCAAGATTTCACAGGGCGAGGGAATGAGCAGTTCTTC.

The chain links TRBV3-1 (or the pseudogene TRBV3-2) to TRBJ2-7; 7 nucleotides line up with TRBD1. This CDR3 contains 14 residues. Per the germline V gene, CDR1 is LGHDT and CDR2 is YNNKEL (reference sequence). The V and J ends lost 11 bases and 0 bases, in that order; junction bases with no gene match: 10. The DNA of the CDR3 is TGTGCCCGTCACAGGGGACCTAGCTCCTACGAGCAGTACTTC. Residues: CARHRGPSSYEQYF.

The chain recombines TRBV18 with TRBJ2-2, with a tentative D call TRBD1 (6 bases). The germline CDR1 and CDR2 sequences are KGHSH and LQKENI. V lost 4 bases and J 5 bases, leaving 11 bases between the germline ends. There are 14 residues in the CDR3. CDR3 region: CASSLNRDTGELFF. DNA for the CDR3: TGTGCCAGCTCACTGAACAGGGATACCGGGGAGCTGTTTTTT.

The gene calls are TRBV10-1 and TRBJ2-5; 7 bases fit TRBD2. Germline lookup yields CDR1 WNHNN and CDR2 SYGVQD (reference sequence). The CDR3 covers 12 residues. V gave up 3 bases and J gave up 5 bases; unmatched junction bases: 0. The CDR3 nucleotides are TGCGCCAGCAGTGACGGGGGGGAGACCCAGTACTTC. Residues: CASSDGGETQYF.

This chain uses TRBV11-3 with TRBJ1-3; D gene uncertain. The CDR3 covers 14 residues. CDR1 and CDR2 (germline): SGHNT, YENEEA. The V end lost 5 bases, the J end lost 0 bases, and 8 bases lay between the germline ends. CDR3 protein: CASSAGLSGNTIYF. CDR3 bases: TGTGCCAGCAGCGCCGGGCTCTCTGGAAACACCATATATTTT.